The clone carrying this T cell receptor (beta chain) has just a few counts. Each CDR3 protein gets one entry after TCRdb re-called the 5' RACE reads with MiXCR. The table records approximately 290,000 distinct CDR3 sequences, about 16% of them present only once. The record originates from a study of T-cell memory formation after mild COVID-19. Germline V CDR1 and CDR2: DFQATT, SNEGSKA (reference sequence). The CDR3 sequence is 13 residues long. The V and J ends lost 2 bases and 5 bases respectively, with 12 bases between them. The specimen sequenced was PBMCs or a T cell subset sorted from them (not recorded which). This receptor was taken from a man between 18 and 29 years old who had mild COVID-19 (a few samples of this study predate the infection). Cell type and time point are not known. The V gene is TRBV20-1, the J gene TRBJ1-1, with D possibly matching TRBD1 (5 bases). In DNA, the CDR3 is TGCAGTGCTAGACCTTCAGGGCTTACTGAAGCTTTCTTT. Protein product: CSARPSGLTEAFF.